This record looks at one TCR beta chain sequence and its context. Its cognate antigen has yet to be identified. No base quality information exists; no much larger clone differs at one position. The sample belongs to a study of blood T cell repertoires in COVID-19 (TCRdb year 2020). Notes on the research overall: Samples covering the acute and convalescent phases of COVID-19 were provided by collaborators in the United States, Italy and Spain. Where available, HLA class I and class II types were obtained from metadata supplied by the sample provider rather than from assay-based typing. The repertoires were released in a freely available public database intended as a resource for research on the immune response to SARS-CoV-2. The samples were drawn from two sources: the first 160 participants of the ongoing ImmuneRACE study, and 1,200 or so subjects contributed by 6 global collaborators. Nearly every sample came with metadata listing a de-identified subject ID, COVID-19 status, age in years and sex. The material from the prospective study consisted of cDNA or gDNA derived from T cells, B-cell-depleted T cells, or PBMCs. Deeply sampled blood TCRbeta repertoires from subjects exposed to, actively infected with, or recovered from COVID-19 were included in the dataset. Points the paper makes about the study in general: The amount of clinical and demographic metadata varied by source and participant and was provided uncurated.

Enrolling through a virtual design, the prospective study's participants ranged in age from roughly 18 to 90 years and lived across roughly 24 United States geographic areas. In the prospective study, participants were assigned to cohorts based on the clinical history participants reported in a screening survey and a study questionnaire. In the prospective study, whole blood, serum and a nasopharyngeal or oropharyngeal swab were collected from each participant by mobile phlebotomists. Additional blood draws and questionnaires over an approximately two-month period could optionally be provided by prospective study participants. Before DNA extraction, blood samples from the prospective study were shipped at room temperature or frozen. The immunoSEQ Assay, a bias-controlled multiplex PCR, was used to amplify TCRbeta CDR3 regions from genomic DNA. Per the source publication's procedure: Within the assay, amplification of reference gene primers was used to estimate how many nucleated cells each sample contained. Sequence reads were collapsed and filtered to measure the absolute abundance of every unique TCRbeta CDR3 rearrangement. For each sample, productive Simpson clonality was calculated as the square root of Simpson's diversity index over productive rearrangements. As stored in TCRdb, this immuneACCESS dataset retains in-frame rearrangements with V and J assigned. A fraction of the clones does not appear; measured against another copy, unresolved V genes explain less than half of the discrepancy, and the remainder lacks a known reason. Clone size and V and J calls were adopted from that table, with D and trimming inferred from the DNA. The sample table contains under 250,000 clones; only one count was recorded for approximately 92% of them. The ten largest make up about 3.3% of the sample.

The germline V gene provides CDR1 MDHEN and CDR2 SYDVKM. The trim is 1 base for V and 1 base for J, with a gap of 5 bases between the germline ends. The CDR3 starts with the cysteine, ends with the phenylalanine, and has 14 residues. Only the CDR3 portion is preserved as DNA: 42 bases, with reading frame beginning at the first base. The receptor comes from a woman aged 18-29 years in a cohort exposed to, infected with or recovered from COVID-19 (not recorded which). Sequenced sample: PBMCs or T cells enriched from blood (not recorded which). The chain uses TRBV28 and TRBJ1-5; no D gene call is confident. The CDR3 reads CASSLLISNQPQHF. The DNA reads TGTGCCAGCAGTTTATTAATCAGCAATCAGCCCCAGCATTTT.